Each of the 14 T cell receptor beta chains below was sequenced from the same sample in a study of CD8+ T cells in alopecia areata. It was cDNA, reverse transcribed from extracted RNA, that served as the sequencing template. Profiled with immunoSEQ multiplex PCR; TCRdb holds only in-frame clones, not every one. The repertoire holds some 180,000 clones, with roughly three fifths as singletons. The sample consisted of CD8+ T cells sorted from blood. The receptors here all came from a human donor in good health.

The chain links TRBV28 to TRBJ2-2; D call uncertain. This CDR3 is 14 amino acids long. The V gene's germline CDR1 is MDHEN and CDR2 SYDVKM. V was pared by 3 bases and J by 7 bases, with 12 bases between. CDR3 sequence (DNA): TGTGCCAGCAGTTTCCCAGCCGGCCGCGGGGAGCTGTTTTTT. Protein: CASSFPAGRGELFF.

This chain links TRBV15 with TRBJ1-5, with 7 bases lining up with TRBD1. Germline V gives CDR1 LNHNV, CDR2 YYDKDF (reference sequence). The CDR3 is made up of 13 amino acids. Unmatched junction bases numbered 4, after V lost 6 bases and J lost 5 bases. CDR3 bases: TGTGCCACCAGTCGGGACAGTTATCAGCCCCAGCATTTT. It specifies CATSRDSYQPQHF.

This clone was observed a handful of times. The genes are TRBV29-1 and TRBJ1-2, with 8 bases that match TRBD1. Germline assignment: CDR1 SQVTM and CDR2 ANQGSEA. The trim removed 7 bases at V and 3 bases at J, leaving 4 bases unmatched. This CDR3 is 12 amino acids long. The CDR3 sequence: CSGQGTDYGYTF. The CDR3, as DNA: TGCAGCGGACAGGGGACCGACTATGGCTACACCTTC.

This clone was counted a few times. V usage is TRBV7-8 and J usage is TRBJ2-1; TRBD1 might be the D (5 bases). Per germline, CDR1 SGHVS and CDR2 FQNEAQ. CDR3 length: 15 amino acids. Between the trimmed V and J ends, which lost 1 base and 4 bases, there was a span of 11 bases. CDR3: CASSLEGISYNEQFF. The CDR3 DNA sequence: TGTGCCAGCAGCTTAGAGGGGATCTCATACAATGAGCAGTTCTTC.

The rearrangement joins TRBV4-1 to TRBJ2-7; D possibly corresponds to TRBD2 (5 bases). CDR1 and CDR2 (germline): MGHRA, YSYEKL. CDR3 length: 16 amino acids. V shed 6 bases and J shed 2 bases, with 20 bases lying between them. CDR3 residues: CASRQREGDPTYEQYF. The CDR3 nucleotides are TGCGCCAGCAGGCAGCGTGAGGGCGATCCTACCTACGAGCAGTACTTC.

In its sample, this clone was seen a few times. The chain couples TRBV4-1 to TRBJ2-2; perhaps TRBD2 as D (6 bases). In germline, CDR1 is MGHRA, CDR2 YSYEKL. The V and J ends lost 4 bases and 7 bases respectively, with 10 bases between them. This CDR3 has 13 residues. DNA for the CDR3: TGCGCCAGCAGCCCGAGCGGGTACGGGGAGCTGTTTTTT. This translates into CASSPSGYGELFF.

The V and J genes are TRBV15 and TRBJ1-2, with unresolved D. Trimming removed 0 bases from V and 8 bases from J, with 16 bases in between. CDR3 length: 15 residues. Germline V lookup: CDR1 LNHNV, CDR2 YYDKDF (reference sequence). CDR3 amino acids: CATSRDLVSEAGYTF. In DNA, the CDR3 is TGTGCCACCAGCAGAGATCTGGTGTCAGAAGCCGGCTACACCTTC.

In its sample, this clone was seen a few times. J is TRBJ2-1 and V is TRBV29-1, with 7 nucleotides matching TRBD1. Germline V gives CDR1 SQVTM, CDR2 ANQGSEA. V was clipped by 3 bases and J by 6 bases; unmatched bases: 8. CDR3 length equals 14 residues. Here the CDR3 reads CSVDLTGISNEQFF. CDR3 bases: TGCAGCGTTGACTTGACAGGGATATCCAATGAGCAGTTCTTC.

Worth noting for this clone: A junction boundary mismatches the germline segment, possibly from a read error. V usage is TRBV2 and J usage is TRBJ2-6; no firm D call. The CDR3 totals 17 residues. In germline, CDR1 is SNHLY, CDR2 FYNNEI. CDR3 loop: CASSDAPDGSAANVLTF. CDR3 coding DNA: TGTGCCAGCAGTGATGCGCCGGACGGGTCTGCGGCCAACGTCCTGACTTTC.

This sequence joins TRBV27 and TRBJ2-7, with D perhaps matching TRBD1 or TRBD2 (6 bases each). The CDR3 has 13 residues. Trimming took 1 base from V and 6 from J, leaving 10 bases between them. The germline V gene has CDR1 MNHEY and CDR2 SMNVEV (reference sequence). DNA of the CDR3: TGTGCCAGCAGTTTATGGGGGGCGGGCGAGCAGTACTTC. Its translation: CASSLWGAGEQYF.

This chain connects TRBV5-4 to TRBJ1-2; 10 bases agree with TRBD1. The J segment lost 6 bases and the V segment lost 3 bases, leaving 5 bases of the junction unmatched. The CDR3 spans 14 residues. Per the germline V gene, CDR1 is SGHNT and CDR2 is YYREEE (reference sequence). This chain's CDR3 is CASSSFGTGDGYTF. In DNA, the CDR3 is TGTGCCAGCAGCTCATTCGGGACAGGGGATGGCTACACCTTC. Variable domain in full (rest from reference TRBV5-4 and TRBJ1-2): ETGVTQSPTHLIKTRGQQVTLRCSSQSGHNTVSWYQQALGQGPQFIFQYYREEENGRGNFPPRFSGLQFPNYSSELNVNALELDDSALYLCASSSFGTGDGYTFGSGTRLTVV.

The V gene is TRBV14, the J gene TRBJ2-1; 13 bases align to TRBD2. The germline CDR1 and CDR2 sequences are SGHDN and FVKESK. V lost 2 bases and J lost 3; bases outside the gene matches: 7. This CDR3 spans 18 amino acids. CDR3 nucleotides: TGTGCCAGCAGCCAACTTCCGGGACTAGCGGGGATCTACAATGAGCAGTTCTTC. As protein: CASSQLPGLAGIYNEQFF.

The V and J genes are TRBV6-1 and TRBJ1-6; no firm D call. Germline V gene sequence: CDR1 MNHNS, CDR2 SASEGT. The CDR3 is 15 amino acids. V lost 1 base to trimming and J lost 10 bases, with 14 bases between them. CDR3 loop: CASSEGGARVSPLHF. The CDR3 nucleotides read TGTGCCAGCAGTGAAGGGGGTGCGAGGGTCTCACCCCTCCACTTT.

This clone came up many times. The chain combines TRBV27 with TRBJ1-1; unclear D gene. This CDR3 spans 15 amino acids. Germline V CDR1 and CDR2: MNHEY, SMNVEV (reference sequence). Between the trimmed V and J ends, which lost 5 bases and 1 base, there was a span of 14 bases. The CDR3 region has the DNA TGTGCCAGCAGTAGATTTACCGGGCGGAACACTGAAGCTTTCTTT. Translation: CASSRFTGRNTEAFF.